This TCR beta chain was obtained from a study of early T cells in non-severe SARS-CoV-2 infection. Study outcomes and limitations: In VDJdb matching, anti-spike CD8 responses were favored while private and CD4 specificities went missing.

Individual cDNA molecules were tagged with unique molecular identifiers, the study reported. TCRdb redid the calling of the 5' RACE reads with MiXCR, one entry per CDR3 protein. The sample contains 95,000 to 150,000 distinct CDR3 sequences, about 15% of which appear only once. This CDR3 region has 15 residues. The germline V gene has CDR1 DFQATT and CDR2 SNEGSKA (reference sequence). Losses at the gene ends were 3 bases for V and 8 bases for J; bases not matched to a gene: 10. For this clonotype: Its antigen is still unknown.

The clonotype originates from an adult who was a healthcare worker with PCR-confirmed SARS-CoV-2 infection or an uninfected control (not recorded which). The chain joins TRBV20-1 to TRBJ2-1; TRBD1 matches 10 bases. Sample: whole blood. The CDR3 DNA reads as TGCAGTGCTAGCGTGTTGGGACAGGGGCGGCATGAGCAGTTCTTC. It is translated as CSASVLGQGRHEQFF.